This TCR beta chain was captured in a study of cytomegalovirus exposure and HLA in healthy donors. About the study: Findings of an earlier analysis included 117 million unique TCR beta sequences from roughly 190 million T cells.

In the PCR, 60 Vbeta and 13 Jbeta primers were used. The repertoire was sequenced with immunoSEQ multiplex PCR; TCRdb's copy has only in-frame clones and lacks some. The profile covers roughly 90,000 clones, with about 88% appearing a single time and about 2% taken by the ten largest. Germline CDR1 reads KGHSH; CDR2 reads LQKENI. V lost 3 bases to trimming and J lost 4 bases; unmatched junction nucleotides: 3. The CDR3 contains 14 residues. This chain connects TRBV18 to TRBJ2-3, with 8 nucleotides matching TRBD1. Sequencing was done on a sample of PBMCs. The receptor was isolated from a man aged 18 to 29 in good health and CMV-seronegative. CDR3 DNA: TGTGCCAGCTCACCTAACAGGGGGGCAGATACGCAGTATTTT. The encoded protein is CASSPNRGADTQYF. Based on the CDR3 plus reference TRBV18 and TRBJ2-3, the full variable domain is NAGVMQNPRHLVRRRGQEARLRCSPMKGHSHVYWYRQLPEEGLKFMVYLQKENIIDESGMPKERFSAEFPKEGPSILRIQQVVRGDSAAYFCASSPNRGADTQYFGPGTRLTVL.